The T cell receptor (beta chain) under discussion was sequenced for a study of preoperative IRX-2 immunotherapy in early breast cancer. Treatment noted: preoperative locoregional IRX-2 cytokine immunotherapy. Patients received preoperative, locoregional IRX-2 cytokine immunotherapy in a phase Ib study. Germline V CDR1 and CDR2: MNHGY, SAAAGT. V lost 0 bases to trimming and J lost 8 bases, with 13 bases between them. The CDR3 extends over 15 amino acids. TCRdb keeps only in-frame clones here, not all; method: immunoSEQ multiplex PCR. The sample holds around 10,000 clones, around 86% seen once. This clonotype was sampled from a human donor with breast cancer. The input for sequencing was lymph node tissue, taken before IRX-2 immunotherapy. The rearrangement uses TRBV6-8 and TRBJ1-4; no clear D gene. The CDR3 loop reads CASSYSIKDTEKLFF. CDR3 nucleotides: TGTGCCAGCAGTTACTCGATCAAGGATACGGAAAAACTGTTTTTT.